This entry concerns a single TCR beta chain. The data stem from a study of blood T cell repertoires in COVID-19. Study summary: Whether acute or convalescent, the COVID-19 samples came from the United States, Italy and Spain. From T cells, B-cell-depleted T cells, or PBMCs came the material, which was cDNA or gDNA.

In the authors' workflow: Amplifying reference gene primers gave estimates of nucleated cell counts. Clones were sequenced by immunoSEQ multiplex PCR, and TCRdb holds only the in-frame ones, with some missing. V and J calls and clone size are as listed in that table; D and trimming were resolved from the DNA. The table lists approximately 240,000 clones, over 80% of them singletons, with 5% to 7% in the top ten. Germline-derived CDR1 and CDR2 are SQVTM and ANQGSEA. The CDR3 is 14 amino acids. Trimming removed 7 bases from V and 2 bases from J; junction bases left unmatched: 9. The chain carries TRBV29-1 and TRBJ2-3, with TRBD2 matching over 7 bases. The sequence came from a woman aged 55-70 years with active or convalescent COVID-19. The source material was peripheral blood. As DNA, the CDR3 is TGCAGCGCCATTAGCGGGCCGAACACAGATACGCAGTATTTT. Translated: CSAISGPNTDTQYF.